Each of the 8 T cell receptor beta chains below was sequenced from the same sample in a study of vaccination and CD4 T cells after COVID-19. The assay that was used to sequence DNA from cultured CD4+ T cells was the Oncomine TCR Beta short-read assay. TCRdb ran MiXCR on the PCR reads and lists one entry per CDR3 protein. The repertoire holds approximately 26,000 distinct CDR3 sequences, with approximately 44% as singletons. This sample's treatment: roughly 11-day PBMC culture with coronavirus spike peptide pools or control peptides (ViraFEST assay). Their antigen targets remain unknown. The specimen was CD4+ T cells from blood, cultured in vitro. Every receptor here comes from a human donor who had recovered from COVID-19.

The chain links TRBV6-1 to TRBJ1-2; TRBD1 aligns across 10 bases. J lost 3 bases, V lost 8 bases, and 15 bases had no gene match. Germline V CDR1 and CDR2: MNHNS, SASEGT. This CDR3 is built from 17 residues. For the CDR3, the DNA is TGTGCCAGCCAACCAGCCCGGGACAGGGGACGGGACTATGGCTACACCTTC. Protein product: CASQPARDRGRDYGYTF.

The chain recombines TRBV4-2 with TRBJ2-7, with 8 positions matching TRBD1. The V segment lost 4 bases and the J segment 1 base; nucleotides outside the gene matches: 6. CDR3 length: 15 residues. The germline CDR1 and CDR2 sequences are LGHNA and YNFKEQ. The DNA of the CDR3 is TGTGCCAGCAGCCGAGGGACAGGTCCTTCCTACGAGCAGTACTTC. As protein: CASSRGTGPSYEQYF.

The chain joins TRBV12-3 or TRBV12-4 to TRBJ1-2; D gene uncertain. V lost 3 bases and J 4 bases, leaving 15 bases between the germline ends. The CDR3 is 15 residues long. The CDR3 protein is CASSLGVVGGYGYTF. CDR3 bases: TGTGCCAGCAGTTTGGGAGTCGTCGGTGGCTATGGCTACACCTTC.

In this sample, this clonotype turned up a few times. The chain is built from TRBV29-1 and TRBJ1-2; TRBD1 aligns across 8 bases. The J segment lost 8 bases and the V segment lost 7 bases, leaving 9 bases of the junction unmatched. Germline values: CDR1 SQVTM, CDR2 ANQGSEA. There are 12 residues in the CDR3. In nucleotides, the CDR3 is TGCAGCGCTAAACAGGGGGTAGGGGGCTACACCTTC. It encodes CSAKQGVGGYTF. The complete variable domain, with remaining parts taken from reference TRBV29-1 and TRBJ1-2, reads SAVISQKPSRDICQRGTSLTIQCQVDSQVTMMFWYRQQPGQSLTLIATANQGSEATYESGFVIDKFPISRPNLTFSTLTVSNMSPEDSSIYLCSAKQGVGGYTFGSGTRLTVV.

This chain links TRBV2 with TRBJ1-6, with TRBD1 as a possible D gene (6 bases). Germline V gives CDR1 SNHLY, CDR2 FYNNEI. This CDR3 is 16 amino acids long. V was clipped by 6 bases and J by 7 bases, with 19 bases between them. CDR3 nucleotide sequence: TGTGCCAGCAGGCGACAGGATGGGAATCAAAATTCACCCCTCCACTTT. This translates into CASRRQDGNQNSPLHF.

The chain links TRBV2 to TRBJ2-3, with no clear D. V gave up 4 bases and J gave up 4 bases, with 15 bases separating them. The CDR3 is 15 residues long. Germline CDR1 is SNHLY and CDR2 is FYNNEI. In DNA, the CDR3 is TGTGCCAGCAGTGGGGCGTGGGGTGGTGCAGATACGCAGTATTTT. Protein product: CASSGAWGGADTQYF.

This clonotype was counted a few times. This CDR3 is CASSWGLAEGTSTDTQYF. The CDR3 nucleotides are TGTGCCAGCAGTTGGGGACTAGCGGAGGGGACTAGCACAGATACGCAGTATTTT. The chain combines TRBV27 with TRBJ2-3; 11 nucleotides line up with TRBD2. V lost 4 bases to trimming and J lost 0 bases; unmatched junction nucleotides: 9. The CDR3 extends over 18 amino acids. The germline V gene encodes CDR1 MNHEY and CDR2 SMNVEV (reference sequence).

The V and J genes are TRBV21-1 and TRBJ2-7; TRBD1, the table's D call, was not compared with the DNA. TRBV21-1 is assigned pseudogene status. This CDR3 contains 19 residues. In DNA form, the CDR3 reads TGTGCCAGCAGCAAAGCACCCTTGGGGGGGTGGCGGAGCTCCTACGAGCAGTACTTC. Translating gives CASSKAPLGGWRSSYEQYF.